These 29 T cell receptor beta chains share one sample of origin, sequenced in a study of cytomegalovirus exposure and HLA in healthy donors. The primer mix had 60 Vbeta and 13 Jbeta primers. Sequencing used immunoSEQ multiplex PCR; TCRdb keeps in-frame clones, though not all of them. The sample holds approximately 170,000 clones, 77% seen once. What was sequenced was PBMCs. These receptors all stem from a male donor in good health and CMV-seropositive.

The chain combines TRBV5-6 with TRBJ2-7; D may be TRBD1 (6 bases). The CDR3 is 13 residues long. Per the germline V gene, CDR1 is SGHDT and CDR2 is YYEEEE. Trimming stripped 0 bases from V and 4 bases from J, with 8 bases between. This CDR3 is CASSLEGEYEQYF. DNA for the CDR3: TGTGCCAGCAGCTTGGAGGGGGAGTACGAGCAGTACTTC.

This clone was seen once. The rearrangement joins TRBV10-3 to TRBJ2-3, with 11 bases aligning to TRBD2. The J segment lost 4 bases and the V segment lost 5 bases, leaving 8 bases of the junction unmatched. Germline V gene sequence: CDR1 ENHRY, CDR2 SYGVKD. The CDR3 runs to 16 residues. This CDR3 is CAISPLAGGQADTQYF. In DNA form, the CDR3 reads TGTGCCATCAGTCCCTTAGCGGGGGGGCAGGCAGATACGCAGTATTTT.

V and J are TRBV7-2 and TRBJ2-6, with a weak D call TRBD2 (7 bases). CDR3 size: 17 residues. V gave up 4 bases and J gave up 4 bases, with 17 bases separating them. CDR1 and CDR2 from the germline V gene are SGHTA and FQGNSA. The CDR3 DNA sequence: TGTGCCAGCAGCTACGGCAGGGCGGGGGCCGGGGCCAACGTCCTGACTTTC. Amino acids: CASSYGRAGAGANVLTF.

To note about this clone: At one of its ends the junction is not consistent with the germline gene, which may arise from a read error. The sample holds other DNA sequences that translate to the same CDR3. The chain couples TRBV19 to TRBJ1-1; a possible D gene is TRBD1 (5 bases). Germline values: CDR1 LNHDA, CDR2 SQIVND (reference sequence). The CDR3 has 13 amino acids. CDR3 amino acids: CATSLTENTEAFF. The CDR3 DNA reads as TGTGCCACCAGTCTGACAGAGAACACTGAGGCTTTCTTT.

DNA for the CDR3: TGTGCCAGCAGTTCCGGAGCCGCCCTGAACACTGAAGCTTTCTTT. Its protein is CASSSGAALNTEAFF. The chain couples TRBV6-5 to TRBJ1-1; no definite D call. V was cut by 4 bases and J by 0 bases, with 12 bases left in between. Germline CDR1 reads MNHEY; CDR2 reads SVGAGI. This CDR3 is built from 15 residues.

Comments on this clone: The identical CDR3 is also encoded by other nucleotide sequences in the sample. This chain connects TRBV5-1 to TRBJ2-5; 7 positions match TRBD1. The CDR3 totals 12 residues. Germline CDR1 is SGHRS and CDR2 is YFSETQ. The junction had 1 base not matched to a gene; V was cut back by 5 bases and J by 3 bases. CDR3 coding DNA: TGCGCCAGCAGAGACAGGGAAGAGACCCAGTACTTC. It encodes CASRDREETQYF.

This rearrangement joins TRBV9 to TRBJ2-7; 8 bases are a match to TRBD1. Per germline, CDR1 SGDLS and CDR2 YYNGEE. The CDR3 consists of 15 residues. Losses at the gene ends were 2 bases for V and 5 bases for J; bases not matched to a gene: 9. CDR3 in DNA: TGTGCCAGCAGCGTTGGGGGGACAGGTCAGCACGAGCAGTACTTC. This sequence encodes CASSVGGTGQHEQYF. The full variable domain, completed using reference TRBV9 and TRBJ2-7, is DSGVTQTPKHLITATGQRVTLRCSPRSGDLSVYWYQQSLDQGLQFLIQYYNGEERAKGNILERFSAQQFPDLHSELNLSSLELGDSALYFCASSVGGTGQHEQYFGPGTRLTVT.

The V gene is TRBV7-9, the J gene TRBJ1-5, with unresolved D. V was shortened by 0 bases and J by 6 bases, with 3 bases between the two germline ends. The CDR3 has 12 amino acids. Germline CDR1 is SEHNR and CDR2 is FQNEAQ (reference sequence). CDR3 region: CASSLASQPQHF. The CDR3, as DNA: TGTGCCAGCAGCTTAGCGAGTCAGCCCCAGCATTTT.

V usage is TRBV4-3 and J usage is TRBJ2-7; 7 bases match TRBD1. In germline, CDR1 is LGHNA, CDR2 YSLEER. The CDR3 runs to 15 residues. After removal of 1 base from V and 2 bases from J, the junction contained 5 bases not matched to a gene. The CDR3 coding sequence is TGCGCCAGCAGCCAAGGAACGACAGGGACCTACGAGCAGTACTTC. This translates into CASSQGTTGTYEQYF.

The rearrangement uses TRBV14 and TRBJ2-3, with 8 bases identical to TRBD2. This CDR3 is built from 18 residues. J lost 3 bases, V lost 5 bases, and 16 bases had no gene match. The germline V gene encodes CDR1 SGHDN and CDR2 FVKESK. DNA of the CDR3: TGTGCCAGCAGCGAATTAGGGAGACCCGGGACTAGGACAGATACGCAGTATTTT. Residues: CASSELGRPGTRTDTQYF.

A few counts support this clone. V usage is TRBV7-3 and J usage is TRBJ2-7; 7 bases are a match to TRBD1. The V segment lost 3 bases and the J segment 3 bases; nucleotides outside the gene matches: 2. The CDR3 spans 13 residues. Germline assignment: CDR1 SGHTA and CDR2 FQGTGA. The CDR3: CASSLAGGYEQYF. The CDR3, as DNA: TGTGCCAGCAGCTTGGCAGGGGGCTACGAGCAGTACTTC. Full variable domain (missing parts from reference TRBV7-3 and TRBJ2-7): GAGVSQTPSNKVTEKGKYVELRCDPISGHTALYWYRQSLGQGPEFLIYFQGTGAADDSGLPNDRFFAVRPEGSVSTLKIQRTERGDSAVYLCASSLAGGYEQYFGPGTRLTVT.

V and J are TRBV2 and TRBJ1-5, with D hard to call. The CDR3 length is 13 residues. The V and J ends lost 4 bases and 6 bases respectively, with 10 bases between them. Germline lookup yields CDR1 SNHLY and CDR2 FYNNEI. Here the CDR3 DNA reads TGTGCCAGCAGTGTGAAGCCTGGTCAGCCCCAGCATTTT. Its translation is CASSVKPGQPQHF.

The CDR3 sequence is CASSQDFYRGRVNEQFF. The CDR3 DNA reads TGCGCCAGCAGCCAAGACTTCTACAGGGGAAGGGTGAATGAGCAGTTCTTC. V gene TRBV4-1 combines with J gene TRBJ2-1; TRBD1 matches 7 bases. The CDR3 runs to 17 residues. Trimming at V came to 0 bases and at J to 7 bases, leaving 12 bases not matched to a gene. The germline CDR1 and CDR2 sequences are MGHRA and YSYEKL.

The V gene is TRBV5-1, the J gene TRBJ2-5; 10 nucleotides match TRBD1. Germline assignment: CDR1 SGHRS and CDR2 YFSETQ. The CDR3 loop spans 15 amino acids. V shed 0 bases and J 1 base; nucleotides not matched to a gene: 0. In nucleotides, the CDR3 is TGCGCCAGCAGCTTGGGGACAGGGGGCCAAGAGACCCAGTACTTC. Protein sequence: CASSLGTGGQETQYF. Supplemented by reference TRBV5-1 and TRBJ2-5, the full variable domain reads KAGVTQTPRYLIKTRGQQVTLSCSPISGHRSVSWYQQTPGQGLQFLFEYFSETQRNKGNFPGRFSGRQFSNSRSEMNVSTLELGDSALYLCASSLGTGGQETQYFGPGTRLLVL.

The chain is built from TRBV19 and TRBJ1-3; 8 positions agree with TRBD1. CDR3 length equals 14 residues. Trimming took 6 bases from V and 5 from J; bases not matched to a gene: 6. Germline V gene sequence: CDR1 LNHDA, CDR2 SQIVND (reference sequence). CDR3 DNA sequence: TGTGCCAGTAGATACGGACAGGGACGAAACACCATATATTTT. Residues: CASRYGQGRNTIYF.

A few counts support this clone. The J gene is TRBJ2-7, the V gene TRBV5-1, with a weak D call TRBD1 (6 bases). The CDR3 is made up of 15 amino acids. Germline-derived CDR1 and CDR2 are SGHRS and YFSETQ. Deletions cut 1 base from V and 0 bases from J, with 11 bases between. The CDR3 is CASSLYGQSSYEQYF. The CDR3 DNA reads TGCGCCAGCAGCTTGTACGGACAGAGCTCCTACGAGCAGTACTTC.

CDR3 residues: CASGQGNSPLHF. The CDR3 nucleotides read TGTGCCAGCGGACAGGGGAATTCACCCCTCCACTTT. V usage is TRBV2 and J usage is TRBJ1-6; the match to TRBD1 covers 9 bases. The V segment lost 8 bases and the J segment 7 bases; nucleotides outside the gene matches: 0. From germline, CDR1 is SNHLY and CDR2 FYNNEI. The length of the CDR3 is 12 residues.

This clone has a single count. The chain is built from TRBV30 and TRBJ2-2; perhaps TRBD1 as D (6 bases). The CDR3 totals 12 residues. Trimming pared 4 bases from V and 7 bases from J, leaving 10 bases between. Germline assignment: CDR1 GTSNPN and CDR2 SVGIG (reference sequence). CDR3 in DNA: TGTGCCTGGACAGGGGAAAGCGGGGAGCTGTTTTTT. This gives the protein CAWTGESGELFF. The complete variable domain, with remaining parts taken from reference TRBV30 and TRBJ2-2, reads SQTIHQWPATLVQPVGSPLSLECTVEGTSNPNLYWYRQAAGRGLQLLFYSVGIGQISSEVPQNLSASRPQDRQFILSSKKLLLSDSGFYLCAWTGESGELFFGEGSRLTVL.

This clone was observed once. This chain joins TRBV5-1 and TRBJ2-5, with D unresolved. The CDR3 totals 15 residues. V lost 5 bases, J lost 1 base, and 15 bases lay in between. Germline CDR1 and CDR2: SGHRS and YFSETQ. CDR3 coding DNA: TGCGCCAGCAGTCCGTCTCCTATCGGCCAAGAGACCCAGTACTTC. Amino acids: CASSPSPIGQETQYF. Supplemented by reference TRBV5-1 and TRBJ2-5, the full variable domain reads KAGVTQTPRYLIKTRGQQVTLSCSPISGHRSVSWYQQTPGQGLQFLFEYFSETQRNKGNFPGRFSGRQFSNSRSEMNVSTLELGDSALYLCASSPSPIGQETQYFGPGTRLLVL.

This chain links TRBV28 with TRBJ2-3; TRBD1 aligns across 10 bases. Germline CDR1 and CDR2: MDHEN and SYDVKM. With V trimmed by 3 bases and J by 3 bases, 15 bases remained unmatched. The CDR3 runs 19 residues. DNA of the CDR3: TGTGCCAGCAGTTTCCGGGACAGGGGCGCTCTGGGTTTGACAGATACGCAGTATTTT. Its translation is CASSFRDRGALGLTDTQYF.

V usage is TRBV27 and J usage is TRBJ1-5, with 11 bases aligning to TRBD1. Germline CDR1 is MNHEY and CDR2 is SMNVEV (reference sequence). V lost 6 bases to trimming and J lost 4 bases; unmatched junction nucleotides: 5. This CDR3 region has 15 residues. In DNA, the CDR3 is TGTGCCAGCAGCAGGACAGGGGGCCTTAATCAGCCCCAGCATTTT. This sequence encodes CASSRTGGLNQPQHF.

J is TRBJ2-7 and V is TRBV30; weak D call: TRBD2 (5 bases). The CDR3 extends over 11 amino acids. V gave up 0 bases and J gave up 8 bases, with 8 bases separating them. The V gene's germline CDR1 is GTSNPN and CDR2 SVGIG (reference sequence). The CDR3 DNA follows: TGTGCCTGGAGTGTACTAGGGCAGCAGTACTTC. This gives the protein CAWSVLGQQYF.

The V call is TRBV6-6, the J call TRBJ2-5, with 9 bases that match TRBD2. The J call is in doubt because the DNA end fits TRBJ2-7 better. Germline V gene lookup returns CDR1 MNHNY and CDR2 SVGAGI (reference sequence). The CDR3 covers 14 residues. The CDR3 DNA reads TGTGCCAGCAGTTCAGCGGGGGGCCCCTACGAGCAGTACTTC. It codes for CASSSAGGPYEQYF.

The chain links TRBV11-2 to TRBJ2-6; D might be TRBD2 (5 bases). Germline lookup yields CDR1 SGHAT and CDR2 FQNNGV. The CDR3 contains 18 residues. The V end was cut by 3 bases, the J end by 2 bases, with 17 bases between. The CDR3 DNA is TGTGCCAGCAGCTTTAGGGAGTACGGGTACCCTGGGGCCAACGTCCTGACTTTC. This codes for CASSFREYGYPGANVLTF.

The rearrangement joins TRBV7-3 to TRBJ2-3; 9 bases map to TRBD2. Per the germline V gene, CDR1 is SGHTA and CDR2 is FQGTGA. The CDR3 is 15 amino acids. J was trimmed by 2 bases and V by 2 bases; bases with no gene match: 2. CDR3 residues: CASSLSSGATDTQYF. CDR3 nucleotide sequence: TGTGCCAGCAGCTTATCTAGCGGGGCCACAGATACGCAGTATTTT.

The chain carries TRBV7-9 and TRBJ2-7; perhaps TRBD1 as D (8 bases). Germline lookup yields CDR1 SEHNR and CDR2 FQNEAQ (reference sequence). Trimming took 5 bases from V and 5 from J, leaving 19 bases between them. The CDR3 contains 15 residues. The DNA for the CDR3 is TGTGCCAGCAGCCCTAACAGGGGGGGGATCCACGAGCAGTACTTC. It yields the protein CASSPNRGGIHEQYF.

This clone was picked up one time. The chain combines TRBV5-1 with TRBJ1-2, with 10 bases that match TRBD1. The CDR3 consists of 14 residues. The germline V gene encodes CDR1 SGHRS and CDR2 YFSETQ. CDR3 in amino acids: CATSKDRGTNGYTF. The CDR3 DNA reads TGCGCTACCAGCAAGGACAGGGGGACGAATGGCTACACCTTC.

This chain links TRBV5-1 with TRBJ2-2; 8 bases are shared with TRBD2. V shed 5 bases, J shed 6 bases, and the junction held 6 bases outside the gene matches. The germline V gene has CDR1 SGHRS and CDR2 YFSETQ. There are 14 residues in the CDR3. As DNA, the CDR3 is TGCGCCAGCAGGGCGGCAGCGGGGGCCGGGGAGCTGTTTTTT. Translating it yields CASRAAAGAGELFF.

This sequence joins TRBV5-8 and TRBJ1-5; a weak D match, TRBD1 (6 bases). Trimming left V 0 bases short and J 3 bases short, with 10 bases between. CDR1 is SGHTS, CDR2 YDEGEE, per germline. The CDR3 is made up of 15 amino acids. The DNA for the CDR3 is TGTGCCAGCAGCTTGGCTGGACAGTCCAATCAGCCCCAGCATTTT. This encodes CASSLAGQSNQPQHF.